Following are 10 T cell receptor beta chains from one sample sequenced in a study of CD8+CD57+ T cells in acquired aplastic anemia. Genomic DNA templated the TCR beta VDJ and CDR3 profiling. TCRdb re-called the reads with MiXCR, one entry per CDR3 protein. The sample holds under 350,000 distinct CDR3 sequences; roughly half are singletons and the top ten take 7% to 9%. Material for sequencing was sorted CD4+, CD8+, or CD8+CD57+ T cells (not recorded which) from PBMCs. The receptors derive from a human donor with severe aplastic anemia or a healthy control (not recorded which).

V is TRBV3-1 and J is TRBJ2-3; D possibly corresponds to TRBD1 (5 bases). The V gene's germline CDR1 is LGHDT and CDR2 YNNKEL (reference sequence). The CDR3 consists of 14 residues. The V gene lost 1 base and the J gene lost 4 bases, with 9 bases spanning the gap. The CDR3 DNA is TGTGCCAGCAGCCAAGCCCAGGGCCCAGATACGCAGTATTTT. Residues: CASSQAQGPDTQYF.

This clonotype was seen repeatedly, ten times or more. The V call is TRBV4-3, the J call TRBJ1-6; D gene uncertain. The V end lost 2 bases, the J end lost 7 bases, and 6 bases lay between the germline ends. CDR1 and CDR2 from the germline V gene are LGHNA and YSLEER. The CDR3 length is 13 residues. The CDR3 region is CASSQSKNSPLHF. Written as DNA, the CDR3 is TGCGCCAGCAGCCAATCGAAAAATTCACCCCTCCACTTT.

V and J are TRBV3-1 and TRBJ2-1; 9 positions match TRBD2. In germline, CDR1 is LGHDT, CDR2 YNNKEL (reference sequence). This CDR3 contains 13 residues. Trimming cost V 0 bases and J 16 bases; bases outside gene matches: 7. The CDR3 bases are TGTGCCAGCAGCCAAGATCCGGGACTAGCCCATTTCTTC. Protein: CASSQDPGLAHFF.

This clonotype occurred once. The chain joins TRBV15 to TRBJ1-5; D remains ambiguous. Germline V lookup: CDR1 LNHNV, CDR2 YYDKDF (reference sequence). The CDR3 length is 15 residues. Between the trimmed V and J ends, which lost 2 bases and 0 bases, there was a span of 8 bases. Here the CDR3 DNA reads TGTGCCACCAGCAGACCTAACTATAGCAATCAGCCCCAGCATTTT. As protein: CATSRPNYSNQPQHF.

Only a few counts were recorded for this clonotype. This chain joins TRBV27 and TRBJ1-2; 9 bases agree with TRBD1. The CDR3 has 13 residues. Germline trimming cut 8 bases from V and 7 bases from J; bases unmatched to any gene: 8. CDR1 MNHEY and CDR2 SMNVEV come from the germline V gene (reference sequence). CDR3 protein: CASRMTGGPGYTF. DNA for the CDR3: TGTGCCAGCCGTATGACAGGGGGTCCTGGCTACACCTTC.

V usage is TRBV6-5 and J usage is TRBJ1-1; the D is unclear. The V end was cut by 2 bases, the J end by 3 bases, with 7 bases between. Germline V CDR1 and CDR2: MNHEY, SVGAGI. The CDR3 covers 13 residues. CDR3 sequence (DNA): TGTGCCAGCAGTTACGGTCGCCACACTGAAGCTTTCTTT. This encodes CASSYGRHTEAFF.

The chain couples TRBV7-9 to TRBJ2-5; D gene uncertain. The germline CDR1 and CDR2 sequences are SEHNR and FQNEAQ (reference sequence). The length of the CDR3 is 13 residues. Trimming shortened V by 3 bases and J by 5 bases, and 10 bases separated the two germline ends. The CDR3 DNA is TGTGCCAGCAGCTTGCGCAGAGTCGAGACCCAGTACTTC. This translates into CASSLRRVETQYF.

There are a few counts of this clonotype. The CDR3 protein is CASSESRNTGELFF. The CDR3 bases are TGTGCCAGCAGTGAGTCTCGGAACACCGGGGAGCTGTTTTTT. The rearrangement links TRBV7-9 to TRBJ2-2; D is unclear. The length of the CDR3 is 14 residues. Germline V gene data show CDR1 as SEHNR and CDR2 as FQNEAQ (reference sequence). Deletions cut 6 bases from V and 1 base from J, with 9 bases between.

Concerning this clonotype: A read error may produce the germline difference seen at one junction end. CDR3 protein: CASSLAGSGLMYNEQFF. As DNA, the CDR3 is TGTGCCAGTAGCTTAGCGGGCTCGGGCCTAATGTACAATGAGCAGTTCTTC. The rearrangement uses TRBV7-2 and TRBJ2-1; 7 bases match TRBD2. The V gene's germline CDR1 is SGHTA and CDR2 FQGNSA. This CDR3 has 17 amino acids.

This clonotype was found many times. This rearrangement joins TRBV12-3 or TRBV12-4 to TRBJ2-5; 12 nucleotides agree with TRBD2. V lost 6 bases to trimming and J lost 5 bases; unmatched junction nucleotides: 10. The CDR3 consists of 16 residues. Here the CDR3 DNA reads TGTGCCAGCAGCCAAACTAGCGGGGGGATGGGGGAGACCCAGTACTTC. Amino acid sequence: CASSQTSGGMGETQYF.